A selection of T cell receptor beta chains follows, all from one sample in a study of shared clonotypes between healthy human individuals. Measured with immunoSEQ multiplex PCR; TCRdb has only the in-frame clones, and not every one. The table lists roughly 640,000 clones, 97% of them singletons. Sequencing used naive CD4+ T cells sorted from blood. The receptors originated from a woman under 40 in good health. Both conserved end residues are part of each CDR3. Fields, in order: D gene, J gene, clone size, V gene, CDR3 DNA, CDR3 protein. The D gene is left open where the match is weak. Clone size is given for some rows only: seen once, a few or many times, or a class if the clone is expanded.

d_gene: TRBD2
j_gene: TRBJ2-7
abundance: -
v_gene: TRBV11-2
CDR3nt: TGTGCCAGCAGCACCGGACTAGCCTACGAGCAGTACTTC
CDR3aa: CASSTGLAYEQYF

d_gene: -
j_gene: TRBJ1-2
abundance: -
v_gene: TRBV6-6
CDR3nt: TGTGCCAGCAGCATGGGGTCCGCGGATGGCTACACCTTC
CDR3aa: CASSMGSADGYTF

d_gene: -
j_gene: TRBJ1-2
abundance: -
v_gene: TRBV28
CDR3nt: TGTGCCAGCATACCAAAGTACAGGGCTAACTATGGCTACACCTTC
CDR3aa: CASIPKYRANYGYTF

d_gene: -
j_gene: TRBJ2-1
abundance: -
v_gene: TRBV28
CDR3nt: TGTGCCAGCAATAAGGGGTACAATGAGCAGTTCTTC
CDR3aa: CASNKGYNEQFF

d_gene: -
j_gene: TRBJ1-3
abundance: -
v_gene: TRBV9
CDR3nt: TGTGCCAGCAGTCCCCAGGTGCTCTCTGGAAACACCATATATTTT
CDR3aa: CASSPQVLSGNTIYF

d_gene: -
j_gene: TRBJ1-5
abundance: -
v_gene: TRBV6-5
CDR3nt: TGTGCCAGCAGTTACCTATCAAGCAATCAGCCCCAGCATTTT
CDR3aa: CASSYLSSNQPQHF

d_gene: -
j_gene: TRBJ2-4
abundance: -
v_gene: TRBV28
CDR3nt: TGTGCCAGCAGTTGGGGCGGGGCAAACATTCAGTACTTC
CDR3aa: CASSWGGANIQYF

d_gene: TRBD1
j_gene: TRBJ2-1
abundance: -
v_gene: TRBV4-1
CDR3nt: TGCGCCAGCAGCCAAGATAGGAGAACCGGGACAGGGGTCAGGAATGAGCAGTTCTTC
CDR3aa: CASSQDRRTGTGVRNEQFF

d_gene: -
j_gene: TRBJ1-5
abundance: -
v_gene: TRBV2
CDR3nt: TGTGCCAGCAGTGCATTGGGTCAGCCCCAGCATTTT
CDR3aa: CASSALGQPQHF

d_gene: -
j_gene: TRBJ2-6
abundance: -
v_gene: TRBV6-6
CDR3nt: TGTGCCAGCAGTTCGGGGGCCAACGTCCTGACTTTC
CDR3aa: CASSSGANVLTF

d_gene: TRBD2
j_gene: TRBJ2-7
abundance: -
v_gene: TRBV28
CDR3nt: TGTGCCAGCAGTTTATCCCTAGCGGGAGGGCCTTCGGACGAGCAGTACTTC
CDR3aa: CASSLSLAGGPSDEQYF

d_gene: -
j_gene: TRBJ2-7
abundance: few
v_gene: TRBV20-1
CDR3nt: TGCAGTGCTGGCCGTTTGGAGCAGTACTTC
CDR3aa: CSAGRLEQYF

d_gene: -
j_gene: TRBJ2-7
abundance: -
v_gene: TRBV5-1
CDR3nt: TGCGCCAGCAGCTTCCGGGAGCGGGTCTCCTACGAGCAGTACTTC
CDR3aa: CASSFRERVSYEQYF

d_gene: -
j_gene: TRBJ1-2
abundance: -
v_gene: TRBV19
CDR3nt: TGTGCCAGTAGTATAGAGGTCGGAAACTATGGCTACACCTTC
CDR3aa: CASSIEVGNYGYTF